Below are 30 T cell receptor beta chains sequenced from a single sample in a study of T cells in Graves' hyperthyroidism and ophthalmopathy. Authors of the study amplified TCR beta CDR3 regions from RNA transcripts. TCR CDR3 regions were first amplified by RT-PCR with HTBI primers. TCRdb used MiXCR to reprocess the multiplex PCR reads, holding one entry per CDR3 protein. This sample carries 650,000 to 750,000 distinct CDR3 sequences, roughly 15% of them seen once, and the ten largest clones take about 10%. The specimen was blood. The receptors stem from a woman between 18 and 29 years old with Graves' hyperthyroidism.

This clonotype was seen repeatedly, ten times or more. The V call is TRBV24-1, the J call TRBJ2-1; 11 bases line up with TRBD2. Germline V gene data show CDR1 as KGHDR and CDR2 as SFDVKD. There are 20 residues in the CDR3. Losses at the gene ends were 4 bases for V and 1 base for J; bases not matched to a gene: 14. CDR3 protein: CATSEGTASSGRFSYNEQFF. In nucleotides, the CDR3 is TGTGCCACCAGTGAAGGGACAGCTTCTAGCGGGAGGTTTTCCTACAATGAGCAGTTCTTC.

This chain joins TRBV6-2 or TRBV6-3 and TRBJ2-6; TRBD2 matches at 7 bases. This CDR3 has 17 amino acids. The J segment lost 1 base and the V segment lost 6 bases, leaving 9 bases of the junction unmatched. Germline values: CDR1 MNHEY, CDR2 SVGEGT. CDR3 sequence (DNA): TGTGCCAGCAGCCCGGGACTACAAGTTTCTGGGGCCAACGTCCTGACTTTC. Its translation is CASSPGLQVSGANVLTF.

This clonotype was counted a few times. Compared with germline, one end of the junction differs, possibly owing to a read error. CDR3 sequence reads: CATSRQIQETQYF. CDR3 sequence (DNA): TGTGCCACCAGCAGACAGATACAAGAGACCCAGTACTTC. This chain links TRBV7-3 with TRBJ2-5; D might be TRBD1 (5 bases). The CDR3 is 13 amino acids. The germline V gene has CDR1 SGHTA and CDR2 FQGTGA. Using reference TRBV7-3 and TRBJ2-5 for the parts outside the CDR3, the full variable domain is GAGVSQTPSNKVTEKGKYVELRCDPISGHTALYWYRQSLGQGPEFLIYFQGTGAADDSGLPNDRFFAVRPEGSVSTLKIQRTERGDSAVYLCATSRQIQETQYFGPGTRLLVL.

This clonotype was found many times. This chain links TRBV6-1 with TRBJ2-7; tentatively, D is TRBD1 or TRBD2 (5 bases each). V lost 8 bases and J 3 bases, leaving 20 bases between the germline ends. Germline CDR1 and CDR2: MNHNS and SASEGT. CDR3 size: 15 residues. The CDR3 protein is CASSGPGTAYYEQYF. CDR3 sequence (DNA): TGTGCCAGCTCGGGGCCGGGGACCGCTTACTACGAGCAGTACTTC.

This clonotype showed up many times. The chain carries TRBV7-9 and TRBJ2-7; TRBD1 is a possible D gene (6 bases). CDR1 SEHNR and CDR2 FQNEAQ come from the germline V gene (reference sequence). Deletions cut 11 bases from V and 5 bases from J, with 16 bases between. This CDR3 is built from 12 residues. CDR3 sequence: CASGPGDHEQYF. For the CDR3, the DNA is TGTGCCTCCGGGCCAGGGGACCACGAGCAGTACTTC.

This clonotype has ten or more counts. The gene calls are TRBV2 and TRBJ1-1, with a weak D call TRBD1 (5 bases). Trimming stripped 6 bases from V and 3 bases from J, with 14 bases between. The germline V gene has CDR1 SNHLY and CDR2 FYNNEI. The CDR3 has 14 amino acids. The chain's CDR3 is CASRYMDIYTEAFF. In DNA form, the CDR3 reads TGTGCCAGCAGGTATATGGACATTTACACTGAAGCTTTCTTT.

This clonotype was observed many times. The V and J genes are TRBV28 and TRBJ2-1, with 10 bases that match TRBD1. The J segment lost 8 bases and the V segment lost 5 bases, leaving 9 bases of the junction unmatched. From germline, CDR1 is MDHEN and CDR2 SYDVKM. The CDR3 contains 15 residues. CDR3 coding DNA: TGTGCCAGCAGTGGATCCGGGACAGGGGAGGATGAGCAGTTCTTC. Encoded protein: CASSGSGTGEDEQFF.

The rearrangement uses TRBV20-1 and TRBJ2-1; TRBD1 might be the D (6 bases). The length of the CDR3 is 16 residues. The germline gives CDR1 DFQATT, CDR2 SNEGSKA (reference sequence). The CDR3 reads CSAPDSHLSSYNEQFF. The CDR3 bases are TGCAGCGCTCCGGACAGCCACTTGAGCTCCTACAATGAGCAGTTCTTC.

This clonotype has more than one count but fewer than ten. The V call is TRBV28, the J call TRBJ1-4; D gene ambiguous. Deletions cut 5 bases from V and 8 bases from J, with 12 bases between. This CDR3 has 13 residues. From germline, CDR1 is MDHEN and CDR2 SYDVKM. The CDR3 DNA sequence: TGTGCCAGCAGTCCCGCGAGTTGGGAAAAACTGTTTTTT. Residues: CASSPASWEKLFF.

V and J are TRBV27 and TRBJ1-2, with 7 nucleotides matching TRBD1. Germline V gene lookup returns CDR1 MNHEY and CDR2 SMNVEV (reference sequence). With V trimmed by 3 bases and J by 8 bases, 15 bases remained unmatched. The CDR3 is 16 residues long. The CDR3 DNA is TGTGCCAGCAGTTTGTTTTACCAGACAGGGAGCGCGGGCTACACCTTC. Protein product: CASSLFYQTGSAGYTF.

This clonotype was observed a handful of times. The chain links TRBV4-1 to TRBJ1-2; D remains ambiguous. V was cut by 1 base and J by 11 bases, with 8 bases left in between. Per germline, CDR1 MGHRA and CDR2 YSYEKL. The CDR3 spans 11 residues. The CDR3 reads CASSQVSVYTF. In nucleotides, the CDR3 is TGCGCCAGCAGCCAAGTATCGGTTTACACCTTC.

This clonotype was found many times. The chain combines TRBV7-2 with TRBJ2-7, with 8 nucleotides matching TRBD2. V shed 0 bases and J 0 bases; nucleotides not matched to a gene: 4. The CDR3 has 16 residues. Germline V gene sequence: CDR1 SGHTA, CDR2 FQGNSA. The DNA of the CDR3 is TGTGCCAGCAGCTTAGCGCTAAGCGGGAGCTCCTACGAGCAGTACTTC. Its protein is CASSLALSGSSYEQYF.

The V and J genes are TRBV4-2 and TRBJ2-1; 12 bases agree with TRBD1. Germline CDR1 is LGHNA and CDR2 is YNFKEQ. CDR3 size: 14 residues. V lost 4 bases, J lost 9 bases, and 4 bases stayed unmatched. This chain's CDR3 is CASSLPGQGAEQFF. The CDR3 nucleotides are TGTGCCAGCAGCCTGCCGGGACAGGGGGCTGAGCAGTTCTTC.

This clonotype came up a few times. The chain uses TRBV29-1 and TRBJ1-1, with D unclear. The V gene lost 1 base and the J gene lost 6 bases, with 6 bases spanning the gap. From germline, CDR1 is SQVTM and CDR2 ANQGSEA. The CDR3 loop spans 11 amino acids. The CDR3, as DNA: TGCAGCGTTGAAGTTCGAGCTGAAGCTTTCTTT. Translated: CSVEVRAEAFF.

Ten or more counts support this clonotype. This sequence joins TRBV19 and TRBJ1-4; TRBD1 is a possible D gene (6 bases). V was shortened by 4 bases and J by 7 bases, with 13 bases between the two germline ends. This CDR3 contains 14 residues. Germline loops: CDR1 LNHDA, CDR2 SQIVND (reference sequence). The CDR3 coding sequence is TGTGCCAGTAGTACGGACAGCTTCGTTGAAAAACTGTTTTTT. Protein: CASSTDSFVEKLFF.

This chain uses TRBV4-1 with TRBJ2-2; D is unclear. The V gene's germline CDR1 is MGHRA and CDR2 YSYEKL. V was clipped by 2 bases and J by 5 bases, with 6 bases between them. This CDR3 has 13 residues. The CDR3, as DNA: TGCGCCAGCAGCCAACCGCCGACCGGGGAGCTGTTTTTT. Translated: CASSQPPTGELFF.

This clonotype occurred many times. The chain has TRBV30 and TRBJ2-2; D is undetermined. CDR3 size: 14 residues. V was trimmed by 2 bases and J by 6 bases, leaving 13 bases between them. Germline CDR1 GTSNPN, CDR2 SVGIG (reference sequence). CDR3 nucleotides: TGTGCCTGGAGTAGGAACGTCGTCCCCGGGGAGCTGTTTTTT. Translated: CAWSRNVVPGELFF.

This clonotype occurred many times. The genes are TRBV30 and TRBJ2-2; TRBD2 aligns across 7 bases. With 1 base clipped from V and 2 bases from J, the junction kept 10 bases outside the gene matches. The CDR3 is made up of 17 amino acids. Germline assignment: CDR1 GTSNPN and CDR2 SVGIG (reference sequence). DNA for the CDR3: TGTGCCTGGAGTGATAAGGCACGCGGGAGAAACACCGGGGAGCTGTTTTTT. Amino acids: CAWSDKARGRNTGELFF. The whole variable domain, remainder taken from reference TRBV30 and TRBJ2-2, is SQTIHQWPATLVQPVGSPLSLECTVEGTSNPNLYWYRQAAGRGLQLLFYSVGIGQISSEVPQNLSASRPQDRQFILSSKKLLLSDSGFYLCAWSDKARGRNTGELFFGEGSRLTVL.

This clonotype was recorded many times. This rearrangement joins TRBV20-1 to TRBJ2-1; tentative D call: TRBD2 (5 bases). V was trimmed by 6 bases and J by 10 bases, leaving 13 bases between them. The CDR3 covers 11 residues. Germline lookup yields CDR1 DFQATT and CDR2 SNEGSKA (reference sequence). This CDR3 reads CSANGGREQFF. Written as DNA, the CDR3 is TGCAGTGCCAACGGAGGTCGGGAGCAGTTCTTC.

This clonotype was counted ten times or more. The rearrangement links TRBV11-3 to TRBJ1-1; D may be TRBD1 (5 bases). The CDR3 is 15 residues long. Germline V gives CDR1 SGHNT, CDR2 YENEEA. V was clipped by 5 bases and J by 6 bases, with 19 bases between them. CDR3 in amino acids: CASSSRDLSVAEAFF. CDR3 nucleotide sequence: TGTGCCAGCAGCAGCCGGGACCTTTCCGTCGCTGAAGCTTTCTTT.

This clonotype was picked up many times. The chain joins TRBV5-6 to TRBJ2-3; D possibly uses TRBD1 or TRBD2 (5 bases each). V gave up 2 bases and J gave up 3 bases, with 13 bases separating them. Germline V gene sequence: CDR1 SGHDT, CDR2 YYEEEE. CDR3 length equals 15 residues. The CDR3 bases are TGTGCCAGCAGCTTTGGGGACCTAACTACAGATACGCAGTATTTT. Amino acids: CASSFGDLTTDTQYF.

This clonotype has only a few counts. The genes are TRBV12-5 and TRBJ2-1; the match to TRBD2 covers 8 bases. The CDR3 is 12 amino acids. The trim removed 6 bases at V and 8 bases at J, leaving 3 bases unmatched. Per the germline V gene, CDR1 is LGHNT and CDR2 is FRNRAP. The CDR3 DNA reads as TGTGCTAGTGGCACGGGGGGGGATGAGCAGTTCTTC. Protein: CASGTGGDEQFF.

The rearrangement uses TRBV30 and TRBJ2-3; D might be TRBD1 (5 bases). V was clipped by 0 bases and J by 4 bases, with 8 bases between them. Germline V gives CDR1 GTSNPN, CDR2 SVGIG (reference sequence). This CDR3 comprises 13 residues. The CDR3 coding sequence is TGTGCCTGGAGTGTCAGGGTACCAGATACGCAGTATTTT. Translated: CAWSVRVPDTQYF.

This clonotype was seen many times. This sequence joins TRBV7-8 and TRBJ2-1; 10 positions agree with TRBD1. After removal of 5 bases from V and 4 bases from J, the junction contained 17 bases not matched to a gene. Germline V gene data show CDR1 as SGHVS and CDR2 as FQNEAQ. The CDR3 has 19 residues. The CDR3 region has the DNA TGTGCCAGCAGCCTAAGGGACAGGGGCCATCCGATGGCATACAATGAGCAGTTCTTC. Translating it yields CASSLRDRGHPMAYNEQFF. Variable domain in full (rest from reference TRBV7-8 and TRBJ2-1): GAGVSQSPRYKVAKRGQDVALRCDPISGHVSLFWYQQALGQGPEFLTYFQNEAQLDKSGLPSDRFFAERPEGSVSTLKIQRTQQEDSAVYLCASSLRDRGHPMAYNEQFFGPGTRLTVL.

This clonotype was recorded many times. The chain couples TRBV11-3 to TRBJ1-1; 7 nucleotides agree with TRBD1. CDR3 length: 15 residues. After removal of 5 bases from V and 4 bases from J, the junction contained 10 bases not matched to a gene. Germline V gene lookup returns CDR1 SGHNT and CDR2 YENEEA. The CDR3 is CASSDPDRVGTEAFF. CDR3 DNA sequence: TGTGCCAGCAGCGATCCTGACAGGGTCGGCACTGAAGCTTTCTTT. Full variable domain (missing parts from reference TRBV11-3 and TRBJ1-1): EAGVVQSPRYKIIEKKQPVAFWCNPISGHNTLYWYLQNLGQGPELLIRYENEEAVDDSQLPKDRFSAERLKGVDSTLKIQPAELGDSAVYLCASSDPDRVGTEAFFGQGTRLTVV.

This clonotype was recorded a few times. This chain links TRBV5-6 with TRBJ2-4; tentatively, D is TRBD2 (6 bases). V gave up 3 bases and J gave up 7 bases, with 11 bases separating them. Per germline, CDR1 SGHDT and CDR2 YYEEEE. This CDR3 is 13 amino acids long. The CDR3 reads CASSSSGVNIQYF. The CDR3 DNA is TGTGCCAGCAGCTCCTCGGGGGTCAACATTCAGTACTTC.

This clonotype was observed a few times. The V call is TRBV6-2 or TRBV6-3, the J call TRBJ2-1; TRBD2 is a possible D gene (6 bases). Trimming cost V 2 bases and J 7 bases, with 12 bases left between them. This CDR3 is built from 14 residues. Germline V gene data show CDR1 as MNHEY and CDR2 as SVGEGT. CDR3 sequence: CASSYLGRVNEQFF. The CDR3 DNA reads TGTGCCAGCAGTTACCTCGGGAGAGTAAATGAGCAGTTCTTC.

This clonotype is a singleton in its sample. One junction end disagrees with the germline gene, perhaps due to a read error. V gene TRBV12-5 combines with J gene TRBJ1-2; D not certain. CDR1 is LGHNT and CDR2 is FRNRAP in the germline V gene. This CDR3 is built from 15 residues. CDR3 bases: TGTGCTAGTGGTTTGGGGCAAAGAACTAACTATGGCTATACCTTC. The encoded protein is CASGLGQRTNYGYTF.

This clonotype was detected a few times. The chain is built from TRBV20-1 and TRBJ2-1; 7 nucleotides line up with TRBD2. Trimming at V came to 6 bases and at J to 3 bases, leaving 8 bases not matched to a gene. The V gene's germline CDR1 is DFQATT and CDR2 SNEGSKA (reference sequence). The CDR3 consists of 14 residues. The CDR3, as DNA: TGCAGTGCCGGCCGGCTAGCGGACTACAATGAGCAGTTCTTC. It yields the protein CSAGRLADYNEQFF.

This clonotype was found many times. The V gene is TRBV10-2, the J gene TRBJ2-7, with TRBD2 matching 9 bases. The trim removed 3 bases at V and 5 bases at J, leaving 11 bases unmatched. The germline V gene encodes CDR1 WSHSY and CDR2 SAAADI. The CDR3 covers 16 residues. The CDR3 coding sequence is TGCGCCAGCAGTGACCCCGGCGGGAGGGCCATCGACGAGCAGTACTTC. Translating it yields CASSDPGGRAIDEQYF.